This entry features one T cell receptor (beta chain) sequence. This table comes from immunoSEQ multiplex PCR, and its TCRdb copy is limited to in-frame clones, with some not included. The sample carries a few hundred thousand clones, more than 75% recorded once. The sample is drawn from a study of blood T cell repertoires in COVID-19. Study as a whole: There were acute and convalescent COVID-19 samples, and they came from the United States, Italy and Spain.

Across fewer than 25 US areas, participants ranged in age from roughly 18 to 95 years. Assignment of participants to cohorts was predicated upon participant-reported clinical history. For recovered donors of Cohort 3, there were two negative PCRs, clearance, or symptom resolution. The sequenced sample was PBMCs or T cells enriched from blood (not recorded which). This sequence originates from a woman aged 45-65 years who had recovered from COVID-19.

Written as DNA, the CDR3 is TGTGCCAGCAGCACTAGGACAGGGGGCACCGGGGAGCTGTTTTTT. Its translation is CASSTRTGGTGELFF. V gene TRBV9 combines with J gene TRBJ2-2; 10 bases are shared with TRBD1. The CDR3 spans 15 residues. The V gene end was trimmed by 4 bases and the J gene end by 4 bases; junction bases not matched to a gene: 4. Germline CDR1 reads SGDLS; CDR2 reads YYNGEE.